These T cell receptor beta chains were read from a single sample in a study of neurological immune-mediated disorders. TCRdb reprocessed the 5' RACE reads via MiXCR and lists one record per CDR3 protein. The sample yields approximately 51,000 distinct CDR3 sequences, approximately 3.3% seen once. The material sequenced was PBMCs. Receptors were obtained from a man in his forties with multiple sclerosis. CDR3s include the opening cysteine and the closing phenylalanine or tryptophan.

18	TRBV3-1	CASSQDFPGTYGDEKLFF
14	TRBV5-1	CASSLDGQDTEAFF
14	TRBV25-1	CASSESRGTNEQYF
14	TRBV14	CASSQGWPTSEQFF
11	TRBV6-5	CASSIRNEQYF
16	TRBV5-1	CASRPPSGGAYNEQFF
12	TRBV5-6	CASSWYQETQYF
13	TRBV10-3	CAGKGDYNSPLHF
15	TRBV9	CASSGSGGAGNEQFF
17	TRBV7-2	CASSSNPNRGPNYGYTF
16	TRBV20-1	CSAPRGGSSGANVLTF
13	TRBV4-1	CASSQRVVDEQFF
12	TRBV20-1	CSATRQNSPLHF
16	TRBV10-3	CAISAGQGSVDQPQNF
16	TRBV12-3/TRBV12-4	CASSFGGQDHNSPLHF
14	TRBV6-5	CASSYEGTVGGYTF
15	TRBV7-7	CASSLLGQEQETQYF
14	TRBV27	CASGFKGPVYEQYF
17	TRBV9	CASSTEDKAGGSYEQYF
15	TRBV5-6	CASSPWTGRSHEQYF
16	TRBV4-1	CASSQDRTGEAYGYTF
17	TRBV24-1	CATSDRSGGALEETQYF
18	TRBV3-1	CASSRPTSGGPIYNEQFF
16	TRBV4-2	CASSQEGSGGPWRTFF
15	TRBV6-2/TRBV6-3	CATLQFLGGTDTQYF
14	TRBV5-1	CASSLSAPNYGYTF
12	TRBV20-1	CRTGGENYGYTF
13	TRBV5-1	CASSPDRGNEQFF
13	TRBV10-3	CAISGLAGNEQFF